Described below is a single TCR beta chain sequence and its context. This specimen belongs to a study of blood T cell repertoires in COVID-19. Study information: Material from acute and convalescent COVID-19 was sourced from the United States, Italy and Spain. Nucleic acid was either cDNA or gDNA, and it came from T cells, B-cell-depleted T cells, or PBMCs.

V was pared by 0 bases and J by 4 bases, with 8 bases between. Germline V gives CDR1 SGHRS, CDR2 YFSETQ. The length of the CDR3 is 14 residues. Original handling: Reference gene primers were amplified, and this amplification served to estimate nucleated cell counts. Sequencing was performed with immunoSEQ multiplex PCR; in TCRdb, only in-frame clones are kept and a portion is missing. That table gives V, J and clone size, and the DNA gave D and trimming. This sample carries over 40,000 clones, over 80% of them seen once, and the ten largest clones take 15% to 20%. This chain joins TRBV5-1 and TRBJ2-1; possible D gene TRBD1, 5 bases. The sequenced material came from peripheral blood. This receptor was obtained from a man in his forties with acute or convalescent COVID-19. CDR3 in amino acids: CASSLGQQYNEQFF. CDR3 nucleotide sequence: TGCGCCAGCAGCTTGGGACAGCAATACAATGAGCAGTTCTTC.